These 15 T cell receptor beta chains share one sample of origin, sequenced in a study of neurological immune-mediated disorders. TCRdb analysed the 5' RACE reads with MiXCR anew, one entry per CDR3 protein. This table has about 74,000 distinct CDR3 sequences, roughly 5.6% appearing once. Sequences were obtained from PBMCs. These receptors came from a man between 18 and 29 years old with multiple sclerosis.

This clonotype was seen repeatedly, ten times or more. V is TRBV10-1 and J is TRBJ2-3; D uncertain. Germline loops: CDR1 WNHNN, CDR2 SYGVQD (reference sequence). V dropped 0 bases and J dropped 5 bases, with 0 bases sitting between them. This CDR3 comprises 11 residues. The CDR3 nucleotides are TGCGCCAGCAGTGAGTCAGATACGCAGTATTTT. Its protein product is CASSESDTQYF.

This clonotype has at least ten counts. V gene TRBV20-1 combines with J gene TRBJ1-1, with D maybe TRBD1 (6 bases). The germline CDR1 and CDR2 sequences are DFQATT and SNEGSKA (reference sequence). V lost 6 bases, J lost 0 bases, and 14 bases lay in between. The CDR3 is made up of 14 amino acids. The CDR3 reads CSAYRGSMNTEAFF. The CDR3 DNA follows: TGCAGTGCATATAGGGGGTCCATGAACACTGAAGCTTTCTTT.

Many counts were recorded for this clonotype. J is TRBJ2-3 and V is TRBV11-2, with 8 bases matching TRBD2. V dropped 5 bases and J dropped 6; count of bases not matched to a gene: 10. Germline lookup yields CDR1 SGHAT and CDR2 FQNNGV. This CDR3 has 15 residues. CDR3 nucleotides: TGTGCCAGCAGCCGTTATCGGGGGGGCAAGGATACGCAGTATTTT. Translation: CASSRYRGGKDTQYF.

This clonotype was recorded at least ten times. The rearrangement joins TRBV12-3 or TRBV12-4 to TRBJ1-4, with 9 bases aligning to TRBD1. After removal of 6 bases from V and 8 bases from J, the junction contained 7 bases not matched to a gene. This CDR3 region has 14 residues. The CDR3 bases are TGTGCCAGCAGAACAGGGGGCGCAGGCGAAAAACTGTTTTTT. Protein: CASRTGGAGEKLFF.

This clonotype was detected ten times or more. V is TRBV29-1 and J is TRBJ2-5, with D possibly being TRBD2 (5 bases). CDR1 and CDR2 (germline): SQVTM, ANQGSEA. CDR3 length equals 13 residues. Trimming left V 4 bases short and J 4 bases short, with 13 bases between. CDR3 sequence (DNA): TGCAGCGTTGTCGGTCAGGCGGGAGAGACCCAGTACTTC. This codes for CSVVGQAGETQYF.

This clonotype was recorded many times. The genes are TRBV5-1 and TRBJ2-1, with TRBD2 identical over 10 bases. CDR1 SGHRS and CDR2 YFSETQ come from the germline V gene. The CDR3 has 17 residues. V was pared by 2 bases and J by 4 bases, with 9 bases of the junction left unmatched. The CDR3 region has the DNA TGCGCCAGCAGCTTCATGGCCAGCGGGGGGGTTTACAATGAGCAGTTCTTC. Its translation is CASSFMASGGVYNEQFF.

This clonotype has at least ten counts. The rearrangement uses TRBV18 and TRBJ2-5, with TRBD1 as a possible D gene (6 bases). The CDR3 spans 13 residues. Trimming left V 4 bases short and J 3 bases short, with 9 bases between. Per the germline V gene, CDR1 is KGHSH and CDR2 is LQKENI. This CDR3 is CASSRGQKETQYF. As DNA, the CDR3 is TGTGCCAGCTCACGCGGACAGAAAGAGACCCAGTACTTC. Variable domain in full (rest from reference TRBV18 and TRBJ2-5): NAGVMQNPRHLVRRRGQEARLRCSPMKGHSHVYWYRQLPEEGLKFMVYLQKENIIDESGMPKERFSAEFPKEGPSILRIQQVVRGDSAAYFCASSRGQKETQYFGPGTRLLVL.

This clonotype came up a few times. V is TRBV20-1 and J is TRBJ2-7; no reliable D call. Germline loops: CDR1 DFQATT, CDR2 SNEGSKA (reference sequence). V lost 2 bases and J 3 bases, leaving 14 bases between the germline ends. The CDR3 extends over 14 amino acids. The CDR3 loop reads CSARRLSGYYEQYF. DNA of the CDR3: TGCAGTGCTAGAAGGCTTTCTGGATACTACGAGCAGTACTTC.

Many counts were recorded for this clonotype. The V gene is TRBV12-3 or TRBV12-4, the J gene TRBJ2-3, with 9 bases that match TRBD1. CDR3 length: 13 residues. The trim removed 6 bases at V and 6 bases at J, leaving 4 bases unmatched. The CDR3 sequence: CASRRQGEDTQYF. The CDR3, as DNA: TGTGCCAGCAGAAGACAGGGGGAGGATACGCAGTATTTT.

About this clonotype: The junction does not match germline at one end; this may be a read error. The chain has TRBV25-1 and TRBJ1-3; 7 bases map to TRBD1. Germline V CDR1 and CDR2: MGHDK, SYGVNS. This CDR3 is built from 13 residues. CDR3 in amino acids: CASTGLSGKTIYF. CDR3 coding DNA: TGTGCCTCGACAGGGTTATCTGGAAAAACCATATATTTT.

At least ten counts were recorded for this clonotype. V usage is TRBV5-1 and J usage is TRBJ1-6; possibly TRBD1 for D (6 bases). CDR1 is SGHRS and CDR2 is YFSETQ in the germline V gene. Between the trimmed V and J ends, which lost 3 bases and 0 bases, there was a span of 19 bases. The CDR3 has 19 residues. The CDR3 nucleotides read TGCGCCAGCAGCTCACCATCAGGGGCACAGAGCTCCTATAATTCACCCCTCCACTTT. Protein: CASSSPSGAQSSYNSPLHF.

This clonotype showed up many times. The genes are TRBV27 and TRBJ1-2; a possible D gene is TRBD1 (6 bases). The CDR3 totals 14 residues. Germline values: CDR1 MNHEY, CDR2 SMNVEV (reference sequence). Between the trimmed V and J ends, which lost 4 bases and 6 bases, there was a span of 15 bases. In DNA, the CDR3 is TGTGCCAGCAGTTCGGCGGGGGGCGCTGATGGCTACACCTTC. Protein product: CASSSAGGADGYTF.

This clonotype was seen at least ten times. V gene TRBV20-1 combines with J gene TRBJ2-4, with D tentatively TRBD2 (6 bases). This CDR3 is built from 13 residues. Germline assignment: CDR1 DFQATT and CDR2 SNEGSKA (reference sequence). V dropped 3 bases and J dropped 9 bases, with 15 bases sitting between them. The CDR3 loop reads CSASGPLGGIQYF. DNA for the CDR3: TGCAGTGCTAGCGGTCCTCTGGGGGGCATTCAGTACTTC.

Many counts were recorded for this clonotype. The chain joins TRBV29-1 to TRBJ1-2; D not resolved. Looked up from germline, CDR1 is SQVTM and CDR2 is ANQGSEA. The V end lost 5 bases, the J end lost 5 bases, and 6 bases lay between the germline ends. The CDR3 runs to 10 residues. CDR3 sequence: CSVLSYGYTF. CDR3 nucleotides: TGCAGCGTTCTAAGTTATGGCTACACCTTC.

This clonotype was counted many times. Written as DNA, the CDR3 is TGCGCCAGCAGTGAGTCCACAGGGCCCCACGAGCAGTACTTC. It encodes CASSESTGPHEQYF. V is TRBV10-2 and J is TRBJ2-7; the D gene is possibly TRBD1 (6 bases). V gave up 0 bases and J gave up 5 bases, with 11 bases separating them. This CDR3 region has 14 residues. Germline lookup yields CDR1 WSHSY and CDR2 SAAADI.